Listed below are T cell receptor beta chains from one sample, sequenced in a study of cytomegalovirus exposure and HLA in healthy donors. The protocol was immunoSEQ multiplex PCR, while the TCRdb copy is restricted to in-frame clones and leaves out a portion. This table holds roughly 73,000 clones, 84% found once. The sample comprised PBMCs. All receptors come from a woman aged 45-65 years in good health and CMV-seronegative. The CDR3 runs from the conserved cysteine through the conserved F or W. A D gene is named only where the DNA matches it firmly. Size values are once, few and many counts, or a class for expanded clones, and some rows have none.

d_call j_call clone_size v_call cdr3_aa cdr3_nt
TRBD1 TRBJ2-6 NA TRBV5-1 CASNTRARTGLPGANVLTF TGCGCCAGCAATACTCGGGCCCGGACAGGGCTTCCTGGGGCCAACGTCCTGACTTTC
NA TRBJ2-5 NA TRBV10-3 CAISGRDKPETQYF TGTGCCATCAGTGGTCGGGACAAGCCGGAGACCCAGTACTTC
NA TRBJ1-2 NA TRBV30 CAWSVLQFREQGSKRDYGYTF TGTGCCTGGAGTGTACTTCAATTCCGGGAACAGGGAAGTAAACGGGACTATGGCTACACCTTC
NA TRBJ1-1 NA TRBV5-4 CASSKAQGMNTEAFF TGTGCCAGCAGCAAAGCACAGGGCATGAACACTGAAGCTTTCTTT
TRBD2 TRBJ2-1 NA TRBV5-1 CASSFPSGGWFF TGCGCCAGCAGCTTCCCTAGCGGGGGCTGGTTCTTC
TRBD1 TRBJ1-1 NA TRBV30 CAYTDRGNTEAFF TGTGCCTATACGGACAGGGGGAACACTGAAGCTTTCTTT
NA TRBJ1-4 NA TRBV2 CASSLTGALEEKLFF TGTGCCAGCAGTTTGACAGGTGCCCTAGAGGAAAAACTGTTTTTT
TRBD2 TRBJ2-3 NA TRBV11-2 CASSVAGGKKADTQYF TGTGCCAGCAGCGTAGCGGGAGGAAAAAAGGCAGATACGCAGTATTTT
TRBD2 TRBJ2-7 NA TRBV6-5 CASRPGTSGRYEQYF TGTGCCAGCAGACCCGGGACTAGCGGGAGATACGAGCAGTACTTC
NA TRBJ2-5 NA TRBV12-5 CASAGATRIPPVEETQYF TGTGCTAGTGCCGGCGCGACTCGCATCCCTCCCGTCGAAGAGACCCAGTACTTC
NA TRBJ2-3 few TRBV6-4 CASSQEAGDTQYF TGTGCCAGCAGTCAAGAAGCGGGAGATACGCAGTATTTT